This is a list of T cell receptor beta chains from one sample in a study of blood T cells in healthy people across ages. TCRdb recomputed calls from the 5' RACE reads with MiXCR, one row per CDR3 protein. The sample has more than 650,000 distinct CDR3 sequences, 20% to 25% seen once. Sequenced input: blood. The receptors derive from a man aged 70 or older in good health. Both conserved end residues are part of each CDR3. D genes are given only for firm matches. The size of a clone is reported for some rows only, either as once, few or many, or as a class for expanded clones.

TRBJ2-5 - - 13 TRBV10-3 CAIKRPTGETQYF TGTGCCATCAAGAGGCCCACGGGGGAGACCCAGTACTTC
TRBJ2-2 TRBD1 - 16 TRBV19 CASSTVGTVNTGELFF TGTGCCAGTAGTACGGTCGGGACAGTGAACACCGGGGAGCTGTTTTTT
TRBJ2-6 TRBD2 - 18 TRBV18 CASSFRTSARSGANVLTF TGTGCCAGCTCATTCAGGACTAGCGCTCGCTCTGGGGCCAACGTCCTGACTTTC
TRBJ2-1 TRBD2 few 17 TRBV6-5 CASSSASGFFSYNEQFF TGTGCCAGCAGTTCTGCTAGCGGCTTTTTTTCCTACAATGAGCAGTTCTTC
TRBJ2-1 - - 14 TRBV30 CAWSGTQPYNEQFF TGTGCCTGGAGCGGAACCCAGCCTTACAATGAGCAGTTCTTC
TRBJ1-1 TRBD1 few 14 TRBV7-9 CASSPQTGLTEAFF TGTGCCAGCAGCCCGCAGACAGGGCTAACTGAAGCTTTCTTT
TRBJ2-5 - - 14 TRBV12-3/TRBV12-4 CASSFSHNQETQYF TGTGCCAGCAGTTTTTCCCACAACCAAGAGACCCAGTACTTC
TRBJ2-1 TRBD2 - 16 TRBV6-6 CASSYRAGGSLNEQFF TGTGCCAGCAGTTATAGGGCGGGGGGGTCTTTGAATGAGCAGTTCTTC
TRBJ1-2 - - 12 TRBV20-1 CSARRPLNGYTF TGCAGTGCTAGACGACCCCTTAATGGCTACACCTTC
TRBJ1-3 - - 11 TRBV6-6 CASISGNTIYF TGTGCCAGTATCTCTGGAAACACCATATATTTT
TRBJ1-4 TRBD1 few 13 TRBV20-1 CSAKGQGGEKLFF TGCAGTGCGAAGGGACAGGGAGGTGAAAAACTGTTTTTT
TRBJ2-2 TRBD1 - 17 TRBV5-5 CASSSITGTGSTGELFF TGTGCCAGCAGCTCCATCACCGGGACAGGGAGCACCGGGGAGCTGTTTTTT
TRBJ2-2 - - 15 TRBV4-3 CASSPTTINTGELFF TGCGCCAGCAGCCCGACGACTATTAACACCGGGGAGCTGTTTTTT
TRBJ1-3 - - 14 TRBV14 CASRRQNSGNTIYF TGTGCCAGCAGACGACAGAACTCTGGAAACACCATATATTTT
TRBJ2-1 TRBD2 - 15 TRBV18 CASSPYTSGRGEQHF TGTGCCAGCTCACCATACACTAGCGGGAGAGGAGAGCAGCACTTC
TRBJ2-3 TRBD2 - 15 TRBV29-1 CSVVDNSGSTDTQYF TGCAGCGTCGTGGATAACAGCGGGAGTACAGATACGCAGTATTTT
TRBJ2-2 - - 13 TRBV14 CASPQGPTGELFF TGTGCCTCGCCCCAGGGGCCAACCGGGGAGCTGTTTTTT
TRBJ2-1 - few 12 TRBV3-1 CASSQAKWEQFF TGTGCCAGCAGCCAGGCCAAATGGGAGCAGTTCTTC
TRBJ2-1 TRBD1 many 15 TRBV5-5 CASSPEGTGYNEQFF TGTGCCAGCAGCCCGGAGGGGACAGGGTACAATGAGCAGTTCTTC
TRBJ2-5 - - 11 TRBV20-1 CSATGRETQYF TGCAGTGCGACGGGTAGAGAGACCCAGTACTTC
TRBJ1-1 - - 14 TRBV12-3/TRBV12-4 CASSFPPVNTEAFF TGTGCCAGCAGTTTCCCCCCGGTGAACACTGAAGCTTTCTTT
TRBJ2-1 TRBD2 - 19 TRBV24-1 CATEVRGGGRCWSYNEQFF TGTGCCACCGAGGTCCGGGGGGGCGGGAGGTGTTGGTCCTACAATGAGCAGTTCTTC
TRBJ2-6 - many 15 TRBV5-1 CASSLTGAGANVLTF TGCGCCAGCAGCTTGACCGGGGCTGGGGCCAACGTCCTGACTTTC
TRBJ2-7 - few 15 TRBV5-4 CASSFSAQVTDEQYF TGTGCCAGCAGCTTTTCAGCGCAAGTCACCGACGAGCAGTACTTC
TRBJ1-1 - - 16 TRBV11-1 CASSPLSGTVNTEAFF TGTGCCAGCAGCCCCCTGTCGGGGACGGTGAACACTGAAGCTTTCTTT
TRBJ2-7 - many 15 TRBV12-3/TRBV12-4 CASSFRNPGSYEQYF TGTGCCAGCAGTTTCAGGAATCCAGGGAGTTACGAGCAGTACTTC
TRBJ1-1 - few 18 TRBV29-1 CSVEVVIGAEVLYTEAFF TGCAGCGTTGAGGTTGTTATAGGGGCAGAAGTATTGTACACTGAAGCTTTCTTT
TRBJ2-1 TRBD2 - 15 TRBV6-1 CASRGTSGANNEQFF TGTGCCAGCAGGGGAACTAGCGGAGCTAACAATGAGCAGTTCTTC
TRBJ1-4 - - 13 TRBV20-1 CSVEPTTNEKLFF TGCAGTGTTGAACCCACAACTAATGAAAAACTGTTTTTT
TRBJ2-3 TRBD2 - 16 TRBV24-1 CATSDWGAGREDTQYF TGTGCCACCAGTGATTGGGGAGCGGGAAGAGAGGATACGCAGTATTTT
TRBJ1-4 - many 16 TRBV7-9 CASSLRGRSTNEKLFF TGTGCCAGCAGCTTACGGGGACGCTCAACTAATGAAAAACTGTTTTTT
TRBJ2-3 - few 16 TRBV28 CASSFISGSLTDTQYF TGTGCCAGCAGTTTCATTTCAGGTTCCCTCACAGATACGCAGTATTTT
TRBJ2-1 TRBD2 - 14 TRBV12-3/TRBV12-4 CASSFSGRDGEQFF TGTGCCAGCAGTTTCAGCGGGAGGGACGGTGAGCAGTTCTTC
TRBJ1-1 - once 15 TRBV11-2 CASSPSTILGTEAFF TGTGCCAGCAGCCCATCGACAATCTTGGGCACTGAAGCTTTCTTT
TRBJ1-5 - - 17 TRBV16 CASSPRRRGPRNQPQHF TGTGCCAGCAGCCCCCGGAGGCGGGGCCCCCGCAATCAGCCCCAGCATTTT
TRBJ2-2 - few 15 TRBV5-5 CASSFRDLGTGELFF TGTGCCAGCAGCTTCCGGGACTTGGGCACCGGGGAGCTGTTTTTT
TRBJ2-1 TRBD2 - 15 TRBV6-1 CASSRGGGRVGEQFF TGTGCCAGCAGTCGAGGGGGCGGGAGGGTTGGTGAGCAGTTCTTC
TRBJ2-2 - - 14 TRBV5-1 CASSLKQGAGELFF TGCGCCAGCAGCTTAAAACAGGGTGCCGGGGAGCTGTTTTTT
TRBJ1-5 - few 16 TRBV7-8 CASSLLGGGMGQPQHF TGTGCCAGCAGCCTCCTTGGGGGAGGCATGGGTCAGCCCCAGCATTTT
TRBJ2-7 - few 11 TRBV20-1 CSARPPYEQYF TGCAGTGCTCGTCCCCCCTACGAGCAGTACTTC
TRBJ1-1 - few 11 TRBV29-1 CSAVGDTEAFF TGCAGCGCCGTTGGGGACACTGAAGCTTTCTTT
TRBJ1-2 TRBD1 - 14 TRBV12-3/TRBV12-4 CASSLRTGNGGYTF TGTGCCAGCAGTTTAAGGACAGGTAACGGCGGCTACACCTTC
TRBJ2-1 - - 16 TRBV7-3 CASSYSGSGGYNEQFF TGTGCCAGCAGCTATAGTGGTAGCGGAGGATACAATGAGCAGTTCTTC
TRBJ2-1 TRBD1 few 16 TRBV5-1 CASSLVGTGDIDEQFF TGCGCCAGCAGCCTAGTCGGGACAGGGGACATCGATGAGCAGTTCTTC
TRBJ2-3 TRBD2 few 15 TRBV20-1 CSARDPSGYTDTQYF TGCAGTGCTAGAGATCCTAGCGGATACACAGATACGCAGTATTTT
TRBJ2-2 TRBD2 - 16 TRBV5-1 CASSLQLAGATGELFF TGCGCCAGCAGCTTGCAACTAGCGGGGGCCACCGGGGAGCTGTTTTTT